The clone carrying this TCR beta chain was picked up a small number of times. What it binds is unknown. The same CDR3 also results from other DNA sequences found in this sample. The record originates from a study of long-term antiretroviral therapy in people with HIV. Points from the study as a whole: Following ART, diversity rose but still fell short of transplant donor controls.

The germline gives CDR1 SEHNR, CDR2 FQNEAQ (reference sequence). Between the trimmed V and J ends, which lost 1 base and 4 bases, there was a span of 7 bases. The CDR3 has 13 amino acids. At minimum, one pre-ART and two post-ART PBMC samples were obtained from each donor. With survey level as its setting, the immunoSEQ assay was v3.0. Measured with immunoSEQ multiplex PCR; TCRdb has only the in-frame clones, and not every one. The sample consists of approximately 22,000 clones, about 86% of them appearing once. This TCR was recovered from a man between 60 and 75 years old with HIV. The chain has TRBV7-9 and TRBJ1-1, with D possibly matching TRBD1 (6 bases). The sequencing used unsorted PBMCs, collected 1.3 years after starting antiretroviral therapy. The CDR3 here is CASSLEGGTEAFF. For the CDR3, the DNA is TGTGCCAGCAGCTTAGAGGGGGGCACTGAAGCTTTCTTT.